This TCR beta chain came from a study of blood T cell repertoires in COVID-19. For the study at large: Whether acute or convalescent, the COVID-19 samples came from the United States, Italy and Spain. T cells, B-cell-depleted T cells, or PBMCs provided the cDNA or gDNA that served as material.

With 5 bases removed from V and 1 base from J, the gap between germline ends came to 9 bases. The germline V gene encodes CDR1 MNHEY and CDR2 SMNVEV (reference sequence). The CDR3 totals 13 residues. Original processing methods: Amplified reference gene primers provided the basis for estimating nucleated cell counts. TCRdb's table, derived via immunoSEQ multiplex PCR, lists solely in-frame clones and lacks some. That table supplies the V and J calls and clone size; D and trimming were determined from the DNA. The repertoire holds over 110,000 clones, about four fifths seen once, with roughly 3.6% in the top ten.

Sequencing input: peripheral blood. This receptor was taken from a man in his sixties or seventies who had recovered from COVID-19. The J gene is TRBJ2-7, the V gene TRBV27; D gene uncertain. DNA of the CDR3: TGTGCCAGCAGTCGGTCGGGTTCCTACGAGCAGTACTTC. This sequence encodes CASSRSGSYEQYF.